This T cell receptor (beta chain) appears in the sequencing data of a study of read filtering for tumor transcriptome and immune sequencing. Study details: RNA-seq yielded only roughly 75 to 1,400 TCR reads, IR-seq about 4 to 10.27 million.

Whole-study findings and limits: IR-seq and RNA-seq agreed better without single-read clonotypes. Even smaller IR-seq throughput identified most shared clonotypes.

From approximately 400 ng of RNA, a library with molecular barcoded alpha/delta and beta/gamma adaptors was made. From the reads, TCRdb called clonotypes with MiXCR, one entry per CDR3 protein. This table holds approximately 150,000 distinct CDR3 sequences, about 12% found once. Of note for this clonotype: The antigen remains unidentified. A much more abundant neighbour one base away suggests this may be a read error.

The specimen sequenced was a population of CD138-negative cells sorted from bone marrow. The clonotype was recovered from a donor over 35 with multiple myeloma.

CDR3 in DNA: TGCAGCACACCCCACCGCCGGAGTGGGGATGAGCAGTTCTTC. Its translation is CSTPHRRSGDEQFF. The gene calls are TRBV29-1 and TRBJ2-1; D is unresolved. The CDR3 length is 14 residues. V was cut by 8 bases and J by 8 bases, with 22 bases left in between. The germline V gene encodes CDR1 SQVTM and CDR2 ANQGSEA.